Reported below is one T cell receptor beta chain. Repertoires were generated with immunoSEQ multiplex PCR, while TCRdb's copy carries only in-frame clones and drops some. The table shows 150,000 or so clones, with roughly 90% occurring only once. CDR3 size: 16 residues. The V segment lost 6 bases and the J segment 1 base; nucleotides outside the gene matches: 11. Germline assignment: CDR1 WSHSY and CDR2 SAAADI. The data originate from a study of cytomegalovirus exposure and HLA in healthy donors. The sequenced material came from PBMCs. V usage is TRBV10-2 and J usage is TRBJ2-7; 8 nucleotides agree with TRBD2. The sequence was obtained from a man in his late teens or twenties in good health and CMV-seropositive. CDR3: CASRGRGAGDSYEQYF. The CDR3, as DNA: TGCGCCAGCAGGGGTCGGGGAGCGGGAGATTCCTACGAGCAGTACTTC.